What follows describes a single T cell receptor (beta chain). This entry comes from a study of identical twins. TCRdb called the 5' RACE reads again in MiXCR, with one record for every CDR3 protein. This sample yields over 200,000 distinct CDR3 sequences, of which 6.5% are seen a single time; about 14% belongs to the top ten. These data are also associated with another study on T cells expressing NK-cell markers. This second study says: An anti-gamma-delta TCR antibody confined sorting to alpha-beta TCR T cells across several of the experiments. These clonotypes additionally ranked first within the CD3+CD56-NKG2C+ fraction of several donors. HCMV specificity of the expanded NKG2C+ T cell clones was not established.

This TCR came from a young woman in good health. The specimen sequenced was CD8+ T cells sorted from blood.

CDR3 bases: TGTGCCAGCAGTTTCACCGGATCTGGGGCCAACGTCCTGACTTTC. It translates to CASSFTGSGANVLTF. J is TRBJ2-6 and V is TRBV12-3 or TRBV12-4, with D unresolved. The CDR3 runs to 15 residues. V lost 3 bases to trimming and J lost 1 base, with 7 bases between them.